The 20 T cell receptor beta chains in this list originate from one sample, sequenced in a study of blood T cells in healthy people across ages. Together with a sample-barcoded 5' primer, a J-beta primer mix was included in a second PCR lasting 7 to 11 cycles. TCRdb processed the 5' RACE reads anew with MiXCR; each CDR3 protein has one entry. The sample contains fewer than 900,000 distinct CDR3 sequences, around 46% of which appear only once. The material sequenced was blood. The source is a woman aged 55-75 years in good health.

The chain has TRBV7-2 and TRBJ2-1; D tentatively reads TRBD1 or TRBD2 (7 bases each). The closer fit of TRBJ2-7 to the DNA end suggests the J call may be wrong. The CDR3 has 14 residues. CDR1 and CDR2 from the germline V gene are SGHTA and FQGNSA. Here the CDR3 DNA reads TGTGCCAGCAGGTCAGGGGGAGGGCGGAGTGAGCAGTACTTC. Residues: CASRSGGGRSEQYF.

A word on this clonotype: This could be a read error, since a much larger clone is one nucleotide away. The chain recombines TRBV3-1 with TRBJ1-6; TRBD1 aligns across 8 bases. This CDR3 comprises 13 residues. Losses at the gene ends were 4 bases for V and 7 bases for J; bases not matched to a gene: 0. The germline gives CDR1 LGHDT, CDR2 YNNKEL (reference sequence). The CDR3 is CASSRTGNSPLHF. In DNA form, the CDR3 reads TGTGCCAGCAGCCGGACAGGGAATTCACCCCTCCACTTT.

The table lists this clonotype with many counts. V usage is TRBV7-2 and J usage is TRBJ2-7; 11 bases line up with TRBD1. The junction had 7 bases not matched to a gene; V was cut back by 6 bases and J by 6 bases. Germline assignment: CDR1 SGHTA and CDR2 FQGNSA. This CDR3 spans 14 amino acids. CDR3 DNA sequence: TGTGCCAGCAGTACAACCGGGACAGGGGGCGAGCAGTACTTC. Translated, it gives CASSTTGTGGEQYF.

The chain couples TRBV4-1 to TRBJ2-1; possible D gene TRBD2, 6 bases. CDR3 length: 13 amino acids. The V and J ends lost 4 bases and 3 bases respectively, with 7 bases between them. Germline CDR1 MGHRA, CDR2 YSYEKL. For the CDR3, the DNA is TGCGCCAGCAGCCGAGCGGGCTACAATGAGCAGTTCTTC. Residues: CASSRAGYNEQFF.

This clonotype was recorded a few times. A read error is possible here, since a much larger clone lies one base away. The chain uses TRBV20-1 and TRBJ2-7, with D possibly called TRBD1 or TRBD2 (5 bases each). CDR3 length: 14 residues. V lost 3 bases and J 3 bases, leaving 15 bases between the germline ends. Germline V gene sequence: CDR1 DFQATT, CDR2 SNEGSKA (reference sequence). For the CDR3, the DNA is TGCAGTGCTAGCCAGAGGGGTTTGGGCTACGAGCAGTACTTC. Protein: CSASQRGLGYEQYF.

This clonotype was recorded at least ten times. V gene TRBV6-6 combines with J gene TRBJ2-5; D remains ambiguous. V was pared by 2 bases and J by 8 bases, with 12 bases between. This CDR3 has 13 amino acids. Germline CDR1 is MNHNY and CDR2 is SVGAGI (reference sequence). The CDR3 sequence: CASSYPPSVTQYF. The CDR3 DNA reads TGTGCCAGCAGTTACCCCCCATCAGTAACCCAGTACTTC.

The chain joins TRBV20-1 to TRBJ2-1; TRBD2 matches 13 bases. The CDR3 is 18 amino acids. The V and J ends lost 1 base and 5 bases, in that order; junction bases with no gene match: 11. Germline loops: CDR1 DFQATT, CDR2 SNEGSKA (reference sequence). Here the CDR3 reads CSARADPGLAGANNEQFF. The CDR3 DNA sequence: TGCAGTGCTAGAGCCGACCCAGGACTAGCGGGAGCGAACAATGAGCAGTTCTTC.

The CDR3, as DNA: TGTGCCAGCAGTTACCATGCGGGAGGGCAATTCTACAATGAGCAGTTCTTC. Its protein product is CASSYHAGGQFYNEQFF. V gene TRBV6-2 or TRBV6-3 combines with J gene TRBJ2-1; 9 bases map to TRBD2. CDR3 length: 17 residues. The germline gives CDR1 MNHEY, CDR2 SVGEGT. The trim removed 2 bases at V and 3 bases at J, leaving 8 bases unmatched.

There are a few counts of this clonotype. The chain uses TRBV12-3 or TRBV12-4 and TRBJ1-5; D is ambiguous. CDR3 length: 15 amino acids. V dropped 3 bases and J dropped 0 bases, with 9 bases sitting between them. The CDR3 DNA reads TGTGCCAGCAGTTTTAACAGCGTTAGCAATCAGCCCCAGCATTTT. Translation: CASSFNSVSNQPQHF.

This clonotype has just a few counts. The V call is TRBV20-1, the J call TRBJ2-7; TRBD2 aligns across 8 bases. The CDR3 consists of 14 residues. Germline CDR1 reads DFQATT; CDR2 reads SNEGSKA (reference sequence). V lost 1 base to trimming and J lost 2 bases; unmatched junction nucleotides: 4. This CDR3 is CSARAGGNPYEQYF. The CDR3 nucleotides read TGCAGTGCTAGAGCGGGGGGGAACCCCTACGAGCAGTACTTC.

A few counts support this clonotype. The chain recombines TRBV7-8 with TRBJ2-7, with D tentatively TRBD2 (6 bases). The V gene lost 5 bases and the J gene lost 3 bases, with 14 bases spanning the gap. Germline V gene data show CDR1 as SGHVS and CDR2 as FQNEAQ. This CDR3 comprises 14 residues. The CDR3 spells CASSRPAGNYEQYF. The CDR3 DNA follows: TGTGCCAGCAGCCGTCCCGCGGGAAACTACGAGCAGTACTTC.

The chain carries TRBV4-3 and TRBJ1-1; D gene unclear. V was pared by 0 bases and J by 4 bases, with 9 bases between. This CDR3 is built from 14 residues. CDR1 and CDR2 from the germline V gene are LGHNA and YSLEER. CDR3 sequence reads: CASSQDGVGTEAFF. CDR3 DNA sequence: TGCGCCAGCAGCCAAGATGGGGTAGGCACTGAAGCTTTCTTT.

This clonotype was counted a few times. The rearrangement links TRBV7-9 to TRBJ1-5; D gene uncertain. Between the trimmed V and J ends, which lost 5 bases and 4 bases, there was a span of 18 bases. This CDR3 is built from 16 residues. In germline, CDR1 is SEHNR, CDR2 FQNEAQ (reference sequence). DNA of the CDR3: TGTGCCAGCAGCCATACATCGGGCCGGGCTAATCAGCCCCAGCATTTT. As protein: CASSHTSGRANQPQHF. Drawing the rest from reference TRBV7-9 and TRBJ1-5, the complete variable domain is DTGVSQNPRHKITKRGQNVTFRCDPISEHNRLYWYRQTLGQGPEFLTYFQNEAQLEKSRLLSDRFSAERPKGSFSTLEIQRTEQGDSAMYLCASSHTSGRANQPQHFGDGTRLSIL.

The CDR3 nucleotides read TGTGCCAGCAGTGAGGGCCGGGTGAAGTACTTC. Translating gives CASSEGRVKYF. The rearrangement joins TRBV2 to TRBJ2-5, with no clear D. CDR3 length equals 11 residues. V shed 3 bases and J shed 12 bases, with 11 bases lying between them. Germline V gives CDR1 SNHLY, CDR2 FYNNEI.

V is TRBV5-5 and J is TRBJ2-5; tentative D call: TRBD2 (5 bases). Trimming shortened V by 6 bases and J by 4 bases, and 16 bases separated the two germline ends. Looked up from germline, CDR1 is SGHKS and CDR2 is YYEKEE (reference sequence). The CDR3 length is 14 residues. CDR3 sequence (DNA): TGTGCCAGCATCCTGACGGGGTTAGGAGAGACCCAGTACTTC. It codes for CASILTGLGETQYF.

This clonotype has a handful of counts. The chain employs TRBV4-3 and TRBJ2-7, with 9 bases aligning to TRBD1. Germline assignment: CDR1 LGHNA and CDR2 YSLEER. The trim removed 0 bases at V and 7 bases at J, leaving 16 bases unmatched. This CDR3 contains 18 residues. DNA of the CDR3: TGCGCCAGCAGCCAAGATCTCGGGACAGGGCGTTTCTCTGTTGAGCAGTACTTC. Translation: CASSQDLGTGRFSVEQYF.

The chain has TRBV20-1 and TRBJ2-2; D unresolved. The CDR3 runs to 13 residues. Germline V gene data show CDR1 as DFQATT and CDR2 as SNEGSKA (reference sequence). V was clipped by 6 bases and J by 0 bases, with 8 bases between them. The CDR3 DNA sequence: TGCAGTGCGGAAGGATCGAACACCGGGGAGCTGTTTTTT. Translation: CSAEGSNTGELFF.

The chain uses TRBV29-1 and TRBJ2-5, with TRBD2 identical over 8 bases. This CDR3 is 16 amino acids long. V lost 3 bases, J lost 0 bases, and 9 bases stayed unmatched. The V gene's germline CDR1 is SQVTM and CDR2 ANQGSEA. The DNA of the CDR3 is TGCAGCGTTGATGTGGCTAGCGGGCGATACCAAGAGACCCAGTACTTC. This translates into CSVDVASGRYQETQYF.

The chain combines TRBV25-1 with TRBJ2-5; possible D gene TRBD2, 6 bases. Germline V lookup: CDR1 MGHDK, CDR2 SYGVNS. V shed 2 bases and J shed 4 bases, with 17 bases lying between them. CDR3 length: 16 amino acids. The CDR3 DNA sequence: TGTGCCAGCAGTGAACCGGGTCGGGGGATTTTAGAGACCCAGTACTTC. This codes for CASSEPGRGILETQYF.

The V gene is TRBV10-3, the J gene TRBJ2-7; 10 positions match TRBD1. J was trimmed by 3 bases and V by 10 bases; bases with no gene match: 3. Germline V gene data show CDR1 as ENHRY and CDR2 as SYGVKD. This CDR3 contains 12 residues. CDR3 in amino acids: CATGTGVYEQYF. CDR3 DNA: TGTGCCACGGGGACAGGGGTCTACGAGCAGTACTTC.